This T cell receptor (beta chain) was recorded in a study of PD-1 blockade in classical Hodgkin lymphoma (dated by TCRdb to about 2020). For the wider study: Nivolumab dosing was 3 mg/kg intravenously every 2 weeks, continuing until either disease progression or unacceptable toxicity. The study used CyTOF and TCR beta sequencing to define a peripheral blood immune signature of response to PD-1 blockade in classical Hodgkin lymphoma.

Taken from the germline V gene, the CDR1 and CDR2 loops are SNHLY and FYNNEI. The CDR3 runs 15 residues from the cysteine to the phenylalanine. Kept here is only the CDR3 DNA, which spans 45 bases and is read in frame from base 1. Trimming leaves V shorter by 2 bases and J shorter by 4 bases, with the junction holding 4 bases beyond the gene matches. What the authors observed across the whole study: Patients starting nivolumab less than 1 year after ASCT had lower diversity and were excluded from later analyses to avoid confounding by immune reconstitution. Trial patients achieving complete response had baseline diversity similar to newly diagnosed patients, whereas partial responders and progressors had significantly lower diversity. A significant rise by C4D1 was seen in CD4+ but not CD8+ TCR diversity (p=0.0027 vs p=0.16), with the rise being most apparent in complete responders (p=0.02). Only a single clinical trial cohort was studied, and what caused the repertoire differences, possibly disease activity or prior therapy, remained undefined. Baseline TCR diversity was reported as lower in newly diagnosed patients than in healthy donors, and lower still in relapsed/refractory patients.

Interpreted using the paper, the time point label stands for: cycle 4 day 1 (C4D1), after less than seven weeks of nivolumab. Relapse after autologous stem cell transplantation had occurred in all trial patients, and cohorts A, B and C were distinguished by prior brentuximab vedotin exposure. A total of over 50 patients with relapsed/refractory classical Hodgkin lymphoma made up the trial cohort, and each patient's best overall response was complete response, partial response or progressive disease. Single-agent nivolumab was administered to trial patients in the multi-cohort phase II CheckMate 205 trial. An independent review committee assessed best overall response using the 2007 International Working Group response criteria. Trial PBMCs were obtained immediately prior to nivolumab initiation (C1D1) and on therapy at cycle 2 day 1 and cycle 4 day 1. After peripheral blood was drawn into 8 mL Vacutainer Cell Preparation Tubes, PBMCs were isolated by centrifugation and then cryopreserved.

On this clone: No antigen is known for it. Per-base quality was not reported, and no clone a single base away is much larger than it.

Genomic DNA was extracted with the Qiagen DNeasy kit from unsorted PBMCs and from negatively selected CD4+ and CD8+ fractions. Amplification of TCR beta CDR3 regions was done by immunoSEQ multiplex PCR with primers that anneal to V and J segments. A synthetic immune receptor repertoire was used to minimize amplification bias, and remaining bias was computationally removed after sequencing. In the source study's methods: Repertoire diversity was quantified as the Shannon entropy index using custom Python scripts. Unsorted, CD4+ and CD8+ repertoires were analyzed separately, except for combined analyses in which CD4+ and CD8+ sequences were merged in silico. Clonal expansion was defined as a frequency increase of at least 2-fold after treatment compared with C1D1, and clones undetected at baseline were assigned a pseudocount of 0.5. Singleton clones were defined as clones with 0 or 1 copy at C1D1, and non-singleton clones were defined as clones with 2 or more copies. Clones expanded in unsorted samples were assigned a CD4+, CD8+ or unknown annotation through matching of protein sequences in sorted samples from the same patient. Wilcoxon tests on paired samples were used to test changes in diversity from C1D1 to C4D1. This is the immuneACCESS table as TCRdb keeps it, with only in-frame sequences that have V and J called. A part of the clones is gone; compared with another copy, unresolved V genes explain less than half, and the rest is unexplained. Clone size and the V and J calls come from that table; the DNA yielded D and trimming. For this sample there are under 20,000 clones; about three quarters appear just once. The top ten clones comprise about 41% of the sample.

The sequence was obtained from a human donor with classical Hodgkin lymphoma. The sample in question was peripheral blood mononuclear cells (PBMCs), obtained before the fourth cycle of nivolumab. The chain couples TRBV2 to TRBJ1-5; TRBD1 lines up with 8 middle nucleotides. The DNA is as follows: TGTGCCAGCAGTGAACAGGGGGCGAGGAATCAGCCCCAGCATTTT. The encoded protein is CASSEQGARNQPQHF.